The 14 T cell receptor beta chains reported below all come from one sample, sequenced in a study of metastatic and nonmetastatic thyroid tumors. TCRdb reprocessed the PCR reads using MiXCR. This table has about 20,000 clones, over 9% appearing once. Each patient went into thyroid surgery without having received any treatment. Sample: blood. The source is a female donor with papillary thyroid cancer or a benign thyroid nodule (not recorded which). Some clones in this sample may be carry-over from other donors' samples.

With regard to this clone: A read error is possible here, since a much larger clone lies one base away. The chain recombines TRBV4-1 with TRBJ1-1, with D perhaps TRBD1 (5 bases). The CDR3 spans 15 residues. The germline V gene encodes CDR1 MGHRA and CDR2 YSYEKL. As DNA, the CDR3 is TGCACCAGCAGCCTCGAACCGGGGGACGTTGCTGAAGCTTTCTTT. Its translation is CTSSLEPGDVAEAFF.

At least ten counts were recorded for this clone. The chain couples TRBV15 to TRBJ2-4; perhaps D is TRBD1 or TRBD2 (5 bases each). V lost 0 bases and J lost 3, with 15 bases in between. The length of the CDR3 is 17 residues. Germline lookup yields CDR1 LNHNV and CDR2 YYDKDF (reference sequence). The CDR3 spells CATSRDLGGDVKNIQYF. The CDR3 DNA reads TGTGCCACCAGCAGAGATCTTGGGGGAGATGTCAAAAACATTCAGTACTTC.

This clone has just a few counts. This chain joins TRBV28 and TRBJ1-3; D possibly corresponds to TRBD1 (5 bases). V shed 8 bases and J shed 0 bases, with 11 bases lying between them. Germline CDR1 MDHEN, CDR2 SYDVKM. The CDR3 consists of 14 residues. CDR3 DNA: TGTGCCAGCGGAGACAGACTCTCTGGAAACACCATATATTTT. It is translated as CASGDRLSGNTIYF.

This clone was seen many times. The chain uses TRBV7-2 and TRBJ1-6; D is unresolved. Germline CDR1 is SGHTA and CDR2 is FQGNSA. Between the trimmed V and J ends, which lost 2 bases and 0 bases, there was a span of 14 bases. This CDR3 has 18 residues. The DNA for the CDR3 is TGTGCCAGCAGCTTAAACGCTGGACGGAGCTCCTATAATTCACCCCTCCACTTT. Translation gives CASSLNAGRSSYNSPLHF.

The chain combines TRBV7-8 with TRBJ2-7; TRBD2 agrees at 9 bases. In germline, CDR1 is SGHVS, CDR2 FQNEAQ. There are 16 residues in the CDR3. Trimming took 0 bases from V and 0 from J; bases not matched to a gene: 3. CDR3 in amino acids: CASSLALAGLSYEQYF. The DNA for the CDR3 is TGTGCCAGCAGCTTAGCGCTAGCGGGGCTCTCCTACGAGCAGTACTTC. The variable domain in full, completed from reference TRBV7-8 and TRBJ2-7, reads GAGVSQSPRYKVAKRGQDVALRCDPISGHVSLFWYQQALGQGPEFLTYFQNEAQLDKSGLPSDRFFAERPEGSVSTLKIQRTQQEDSAVYLCASSLALAGLSYEQYFGPGTRLTVT.

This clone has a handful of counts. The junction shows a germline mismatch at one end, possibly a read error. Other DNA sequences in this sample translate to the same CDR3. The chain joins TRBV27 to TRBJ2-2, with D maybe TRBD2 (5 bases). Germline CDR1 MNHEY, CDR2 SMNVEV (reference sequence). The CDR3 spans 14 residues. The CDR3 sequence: CASKASPNTGELFF. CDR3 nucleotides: TGTGCCAGCAAGGCTAGCCCGAACACCGGTGAGCTGTTTTTT.

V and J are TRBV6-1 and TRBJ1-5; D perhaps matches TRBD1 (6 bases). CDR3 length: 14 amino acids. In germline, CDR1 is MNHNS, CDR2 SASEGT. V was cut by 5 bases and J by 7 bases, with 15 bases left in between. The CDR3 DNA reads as TGTGCCAGCAGTCGCGGACAGTCCACACAGCCCCAGCATTTT. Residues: CASSRGQSTQPQHF.

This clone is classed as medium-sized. CDR3 DNA: TGTGCCAGCGGGTGGGATCAGCCCCAGCATTTT. Amino acid sequence: CASGWDQPQHF. The chain links TRBV6-2 or TRBV6-3 to TRBJ1-5; D not resolved. CDR3 length: 11 amino acids. The germline V and J ends were trimmed by 8 bases and 5 bases, with 7 bases remaining between them. Germline V gives CDR1 MNHEY, CDR2 SVGEGT.

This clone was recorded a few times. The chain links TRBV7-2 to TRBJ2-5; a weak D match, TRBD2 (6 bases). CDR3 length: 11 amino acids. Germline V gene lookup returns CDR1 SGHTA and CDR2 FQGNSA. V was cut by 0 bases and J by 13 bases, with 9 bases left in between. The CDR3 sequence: CASSLAGRLYF. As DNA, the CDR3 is TGTGCCAGCAGCTTAGCGGGGAGGCTGTACTTC.

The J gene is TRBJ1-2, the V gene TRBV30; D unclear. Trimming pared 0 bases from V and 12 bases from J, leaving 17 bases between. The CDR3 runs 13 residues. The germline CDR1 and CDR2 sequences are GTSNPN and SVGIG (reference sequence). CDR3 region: CAWSVREFDGHTF. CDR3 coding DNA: TGTGCCTGGAGTGTAAGGGAGTTCGATGGTCACACCTTC.

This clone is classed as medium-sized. CDR3 amino acids: CASSEPGYEQYF. The CDR3 nucleotides are TGTGCCAGCAGTGAACCGGGCTACGAGCAGTACTTC. V gene TRBV6-1 combines with J gene TRBJ2-7; D call uncertain. Deletions cut 2 bases from V and 3 bases from J, with 5 bases between. CDR1 MNHNS and CDR2 SASEGT come from the germline V gene. This CDR3 is built from 12 residues.

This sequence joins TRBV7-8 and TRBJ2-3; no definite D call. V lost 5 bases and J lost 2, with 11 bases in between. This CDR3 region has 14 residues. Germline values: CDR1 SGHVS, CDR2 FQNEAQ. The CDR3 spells CASSHRPVTDTQYF. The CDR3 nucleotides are TGTGCCAGCAGCCATCGGCCTGTCACAGATACGCAGTATTTT.

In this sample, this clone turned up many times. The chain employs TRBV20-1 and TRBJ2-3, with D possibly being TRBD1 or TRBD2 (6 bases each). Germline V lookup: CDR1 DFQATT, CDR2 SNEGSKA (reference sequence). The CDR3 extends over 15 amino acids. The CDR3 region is CRVLSLQGRQDTQYF. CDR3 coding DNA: TGCAGGGTCTTATCCTTGCAGGGGAGGCAGGATACGCAGTATTTT.

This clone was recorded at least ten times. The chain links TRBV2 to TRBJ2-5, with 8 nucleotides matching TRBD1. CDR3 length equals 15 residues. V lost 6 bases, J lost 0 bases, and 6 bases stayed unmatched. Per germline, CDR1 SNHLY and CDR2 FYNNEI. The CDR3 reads CASSQDRAYQETQYF. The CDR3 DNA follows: TGTGCCAGCAGCCAGGACAGGGCGTACCAAGAGACCCAGTACTTC.